These 32 T cell receptor beta chains were sequenced from one sample in a study of PD-1 blockade in mismatch repair-deficient tumors (dated by TCRdb to about 2017). Libraries were constructed by the immunoSEQ multiplex PCR assay. TCRdb stores this immuneACCESS table with in-frame sequences only. Part of the clones is absent; in the studies checked, under half of the shortfall reflects unresolved V genes, and no reason is known for the rest. This sample gives 75,000 to 80,000 clones in total; more than 80% of them show up just once. The top ten clonotypes cover 5% to 6.5% of the sample. The sequenced sample was peripheral blood, obtained 44 weeks after starting pembrolizumab. Receptor source: an adult with mismatch repair-deficient cancer.

The V gene is TRBV4-1, the J gene TRBJ2-2; the D is unclear. The germline V and J ends were trimmed by 5 bases and 3 bases, with 13 bases remaining between them. Germline CDR1 is MGHRA and CDR2 is YSYEKL. This CDR3 is 15 amino acids long. In DNA form, the CDR3 reads TGCGCCAGCAGCGTCACCGGGCGATACACCGGGGAGCTGTTTTTT. This codes for CASSVTGRYTGELFF.

The CDR3 loop reads CASSSSSGATYEQYF. The CDR3 bases are TGTGCCAGCAGTTCTTCTAGCGGCGCTACCTACGAGCAGTACTTC. V and J are TRBV27 and TRBJ2-7; 7 nucleotides align to TRBD2. The germline V gene has CDR1 MNHEY and CDR2 SMNVEV (reference sequence). J gave up 2 bases and V 4 bases, and 8 bases lay outside the gene matches. This CDR3 has 15 residues.

This clone turned up a few times. The gene calls are TRBV30 and TRBJ1-2; no reliable D call. The CDR3 is 12 residues long. V lost 0 bases, J lost 7 bases, and 9 bases lay in between. Germline V gene data show CDR1 as GTSNPN and CDR2 as SVGIG (reference sequence). CDR3 residues: CAWSVRVFGYTF. The DNA of the CDR3 is TGTGCCTGGAGTGTAAGAGTGTTTGGCTACACCTTC.

The rearrangement uses TRBV7-3 and TRBJ1-1, with D possibly matching TRBD1 (6 bases). This CDR3 is 14 amino acids long. CDR1 SGHTA and CDR2 FQGTGA come from the germline V gene. V was pared by 3 bases and J by 1 base, with 9 bases between. The CDR3 DNA sequence: TGTGCCAGCAGCTTGGGGGGCCCGAACACTGAAGCTTTCTTT. It codes for CASSLGGPNTEAFF.

A note on this clone: One junction end does not reproduce the germline sequence, and a read error may be involved. The chain is built from TRBV7-2 and TRBJ2-7; D is perhaps TRBD1 (5 bases). The germline CDR1 and CDR2 sequences are SGHTA and FQGNSA. The CDR3 contains 12 residues. The CDR3, as DNA: TGCGGAAGACAGCCTCCCTCCTACGAGCAGTACTTC. This codes for CGRQPPSYEQYF.

The chain links TRBV29-1 to TRBJ2-1, with a possible D match to TRBD2 (6 bases). This CDR3 region has 15 residues. CDR1 and CDR2 from the germline V gene are SQVTM and ANQGSEA. V lost 0 bases and J 3 bases, leaving 12 bases between the germline ends. In DNA form, the CDR3 reads TGCAGCGTTGAAGATTGGAGGGCTTACTACAATGAGCAGTTCTTC. This gives the protein CSVEDWRAYYNEQFF.

The J gene is TRBJ2-3, the V gene TRBV9; 7 nucleotides line up with TRBD1. Germline V gene lookup returns CDR1 SGDLS and CDR2 YYNGEE. This CDR3 has 15 residues. V lost 2 bases and J lost 2; bases outside the gene matches: 5. The CDR3 loop is CASSVGDRNTDTQYF. The CDR3 coding sequence is TGTGCCAGCAGCGTGGGGGACAGAAACACAGATACGCAGTATTTT.

This clone has a handful of counts. The sample contains more than one DNA sequence encoding this CDR3. This rearrangement joins TRBV2 to TRBJ2-1; D gene uncertain. The germline CDR1 and CDR2 sequences are SNHLY and FYNNEI. The CDR3 is 10 amino acids. Trimming took off 4 bases at V and 10 bases at J, with 5 bases between the two ends. The CDR3 nucleotides read TGTGCCAGCAGTGTGGGGGAGCAGTTCTTC. Protein: CASSVGEQFF.

This clone was counted once. This chain connects TRBV21-1 to TRBJ2-6; the table's TRBD2 call for D was not verified on the DNA. TRBV21-1 counts as a pseudogene. The CDR3 spans 14 residues. CDR3 sequence: CASSKRSGANVLTF. The CDR3 DNA is TGTGCCAGCAGCAAGCGCTCTGGGGCCAACGTCCTGACTTTC.

The CDR3 coding sequence is TGCGCCAGCCGTCAGGGGGGCCAGAACACTGAAGCTTTCTTT. Its translation: CASRQGGQNTEAFF. The chain couples TRBV5-1 to TRBJ1-1; 7 bases map to TRBD1. From germline, CDR1 is SGHRS and CDR2 YFSETQ. J was trimmed by 1 base and V by 7 bases; bases with no gene match: 7. This CDR3 spans 14 amino acids. The full variable domain, its missing parts supplied by reference TRBV5-1 and TRBJ1-1, is KAGVTQTPRYLIKTRGQQVTLSCSPISGHRSVSWYQQTPGQGLQFLFEYFSETQRNKGNFPGRFSGRQFSNSRSEMNVSTLELGDSALYLCASRQGGQNTEAFFGQGTRLTVV.

The chain uses TRBV5-6 and TRBJ2-5, with 9 bases identical to TRBD2. Germline-derived CDR1 and CDR2 are SGHDT and YYEEEE. Trimming at V came to 7 bases and at J to 0 bases, leaving 4 bases not matched to a gene. CDR3 length equals 14 residues. This chain's CDR3 is CASLSGRYQETQYF. Here the CDR3 DNA reads TGTGCCAGCTTAAGCGGGAGGTACCAAGAGACCCAGTACTTC.

The gene calls are TRBV2 and TRBJ2-7; D possibly matches TRBD1 or TRBD2 (5 bases each). V was shortened by 10 bases and J by 6 bases, with 19 bases between the two germline ends. The V gene's germline CDR1 is SNHLY and CDR2 FYNNEI. The CDR3 runs to 13 residues. The CDR3 DNA reads TGTGCCATCCAAAGGGGAGCGAAAGCCGAGCAGTACTTC. Its translation: CAIQRGAKAEQYF.

This chain links TRBV6-6 with TRBJ2-1; D is possibly TRBD2 (5 bases). The CDR3 length is 15 residues. CDR1 is MNHNY and CDR2 is SVGAGI in the germline V gene (reference sequence). The V end was cut by 2 bases, the J end by 0 bases, with 8 bases between. CDR3 in amino acids: CASSYGGSSYNEQFF. Written as DNA, the CDR3 is TGTGCCAGCAGTTACGGTGGGAGCTCCTACAATGAGCAGTTCTTC.

The table lists this clone with a few counts. The V and J genes are TRBV10-3 and TRBJ1-2, with 8 bases identical to TRBD1. This CDR3 region has 13 residues. The V gene end was trimmed by 8 bases and the J gene end by 8 bases; junction bases not matched to a gene: 10. Germline CDR1 is ENHRY and CDR2 is SYGVKD. As DNA, the CDR3 is TGTGCCATCCAGGGGGCACCTTCGGGAGGCTACACCTTC. It encodes CAIQGAPSGGYTF.

The chain combines TRBV7-6 with TRBJ2-1; 8 bases map to TRBD2. The germline gives CDR1 SGHVS, CDR2 FNYEAQ. Trimming took 5 bases from V and 3 from J; bases not matched to a gene: 3. The CDR3 is 14 amino acids. DNA for the CDR3: TGTGCCAGCAGCATTAGCGGGGACTACAATGAGCAGTTCTTC. Its translation: CASSISGDYNEQFF.

J is TRBJ1-4 and V is TRBV23-1; D ambiguous. TRBV23-1 is reported as an ORF; its role is uncertain. The ends were cut back, 1 base at V and 4 bases at J, with 13 bases in the middle. This CDR3 is 16 amino acids long. CDR3 DNA: TGCGCCAGCAGTCAATACGCGGTTTTTCATAATGAAAAACTGTTTTTT. Translation gives CASSQYAVFHNEKLFF.

This clone was recorded once. The chain couples TRBV5-4 to TRBJ2-1; tentatively, D is TRBD2 (9 bases). V lost 4 bases to trimming and J lost 4 bases, with 21 bases between them. Germline V gene data show CDR1 as SGHNT and CDR2 as YYREEE (reference sequence). The CDR3 is made up of 17 amino acids. CDR3 in amino acids: CASSPTGGLALYNEQFF. CDR3 DNA: TGTGCCAGCAGCCCCACAGGGGGACTAGCATTATACAATGAGCAGTTCTTC.

This clone was observed a few times. This CDR3 is CASQDDSNQPQHF. The CDR3, as DNA: TGCGCCAGCCAGGACGATAGCAATCAGCCCCAGCATTTT. The J gene is TRBJ1-5, the V gene TRBV10-1, with D unclear. Germline V gene sequence: CDR1 WNHNN, CDR2 SYGVQD (reference sequence). V was pared by 8 bases and J by 0 bases, with 8 bases between. CDR3 size: 13 residues.

This rearrangement joins TRBV5-6 to TRBJ1-1, with a weak D call TRBD1 (5 bases). Looked up from germline, CDR1 is SGHDT and CDR2 is YYEEEE. Trimming pared 4 bases from V and 12 bases from J, leaving 19 bases between. The CDR3 is 13 amino acids. The CDR3 is CASSPTSRGSTFF. CDR3 DNA: TGTGCCAGCAGCCCAACAAGCCGGGGGTCGACTTTCTTT.

CDR3 nucleotides: TGTGCCAGCAGCTCGAGCGGACGGGGCACAGATACGCAGTATTTT. This encodes CASSSSGRGTDTQYF. V and J are TRBV7-3 and TRBJ2-3, with TRBD2 as a possible D gene (5 bases). V was cut by 4 bases and J by 1 base, with 12 bases left in between. Germline V gene data show CDR1 as SGHTA and CDR2 as FQGTGA. The CDR3 runs 15 residues.

The chain has TRBV28 and TRBJ2-7; no clear D gene. The CDR3 has 13 amino acids. Deletions cut 7 bases from V and 4 bases from J, with 14 bases between. Germline lookup yields CDR1 MDHEN and CDR2 SYDVKM. The CDR3 here is CASNNADGYEQYF. The CDR3 region has the DNA TGTGCCAGCAACAACGCAGACGGTTACGAGCAGTACTTC.

V and J are TRBV28 and TRBJ2-3; the match to TRBD2 covers 9 bases. V lost 3 bases and J lost 13; bases outside the gene matches: 5. Germline assignment: CDR1 MDHEN and CDR2 SYDVKM. The CDR3 has 12 amino acids. The CDR3 nucleotides read TGTGCCAGCAGTTTGCGGGGGGGATTCGAGTATTTT. This encodes CASSLRGGFEYF.

V is TRBV5-1 and J is TRBJ2-5; 13 positions agree with TRBD2. The CDR3 covers 17 residues. The germline CDR1 and CDR2 sequences are SGHRS and YFSETQ. The trim removed 3 bases at V and 0 bases at J, leaving 5 bases unmatched. CDR3 region: CASSSGLAGLYQETQYF. Written as DNA, the CDR3 is TGCGCCAGCAGCTCGGGACTAGCGGGACTGTACCAAGAGACCCAGTACTTC.

The chain joins TRBV7-9 to TRBJ2-3, with 8 bases matching TRBD2. This CDR3 is 16 amino acids long. Trimming took 6 bases from V and 6 from J; bases not matched to a gene: 14. Looked up from germline, CDR1 is SEHNR and CDR2 is FQNEAQ (reference sequence). The DNA of the CDR3 is TGTGCCAGCAGTGTTAAAGACGGGAGGGTGGCGGATACGCAGTATTTT. Translating it yields CASSVKDGRVADTQYF.

The chain couples TRBV5-5 to TRBJ1-1; D might be TRBD1 (5 bases). This CDR3 contains 12 residues. The germline CDR1 and CDR2 sequences are SGHKS and YYEKEE (reference sequence). V was trimmed by 3 bases and J by 12 bases, leaving 15 bases between them. CDR3 residues: CASSSPTGITFF. The DNA for the CDR3 is TGTGCCAGCAGCTCTCCCACAGGTATAACTTTCTTT. Full variable domain (missing parts from reference TRBV5-5 and TRBJ1-1): DAGVTQSPTHLIKTRGQQVTLRCSPISGHKSVSWYQQVLGQGPQFIFQYYEKEERGRGNFPDRFSARQFPNYSSELNVNALLLGDSALYLCASSSPTGITFFGQGTRLTVV.

V is TRBV30 and J is TRBJ2-3; no clear D gene. Trimming left V 0 bases short and J 3 bases short, with 10 bases between. Germline V gene sequence: CDR1 GTSNPN, CDR2 SVGIG (reference sequence). The CDR3 is 14 amino acids. CDR3 sequence reads: CAWSVPTRTDTQYF. DNA for the CDR3: TGTGCCTGGAGTGTACCAACTCGTACAGATACGCAGTATTTT.

This clone was observed a single time. The genes are TRBV5-5 and TRBJ2-4, with 8 bases matching TRBD2. Germline loops: CDR1 SGHKS, CDR2 YYEKEE (reference sequence). Losses at the gene ends were 8 bases for V and 3 bases for J; bases not matched to a gene: 10. This CDR3 has 15 residues. Here the CDR3 reads CASSALAGFKNIQYF. As DNA, the CDR3 is TGTGCCAGTTCAGCTCTAGCGGGTTTCAAAAACATTCAGTACTTC.

The chain uses TRBV7-2 and TRBJ2-3; D unclear. The V end was cut by 5 bases, the J end by 2 bases, with 5 bases between. The CDR3 length is 12 residues. Germline V CDR1 and CDR2: SGHTA, FQGNSA. The CDR3 reads CASSILTDTQYF. The DNA of the CDR3 is TGTGCCAGCAGCATACTCACAGATACGCAGTATTTT.

This clone occurred once. J is TRBJ2-5 and V is TRBV5-4, with 9 bases aligning to TRBD2. The CDR3 extends over 14 amino acids. Unmatched junction bases numbered 3, after V lost 4 bases and J lost 2 bases. Germline CDR1 reads SGHNT; CDR2 reads YYREEE (reference sequence). CDR3 sequence reads: CASSAGGLQETQYF. CDR3 sequence (DNA): TGTGCCAGCAGCGCGGGGGGGTTACAAGAGACCCAGTACTTC.

The J gene is TRBJ2-7, the V gene TRBV5-4; 11 bases align to TRBD2. In germline, CDR1 is SGHNT, CDR2 YYREEE (reference sequence). With 4 bases clipped from V and 7 bases from J, the junction kept 10 bases outside the gene matches. This CDR3 is 15 amino acids long. CDR3 nucleotide sequence: TGTGCCAGCAGCCAAGGGACTAGCGGAGTAAGTGAGCAGTACTTC. It encodes CASSQGTSGVSEQYF.

The chain combines TRBV11-2 with TRBJ2-1, with D perhaps matching TRBD2 (6 bases). CDR1 SGHAT and CDR2 FQNNGV come from the germline V gene. The V gene lost 1 base and the J gene lost 6 bases, with 10 bases spanning the gap. CDR3 size: 14 residues. The DNA of the CDR3 is TGTGCCAGCAGCTTAGGGGGTAGCGGCAATGAGCAGTTCTTC. Translated: CASSLGGSGNEQFF.

This rearrangement joins TRBV7-3 to TRBJ2-1, with TRBD2 identical over 9 bases. The CDR3 extends over 16 amino acids. V gave up 5 bases and J gave up 12 bases; unmatched junction bases: 17. Germline V gives CDR1 SGHTA, CDR2 FQGTGA. This CDR3 is CASSQMTSGGGRGQFF. CDR3 DNA sequence: TGTGCCAGCAGCCAAATGACTAGCGGAGGGGGTCGAGGGCAGTTCTTC.